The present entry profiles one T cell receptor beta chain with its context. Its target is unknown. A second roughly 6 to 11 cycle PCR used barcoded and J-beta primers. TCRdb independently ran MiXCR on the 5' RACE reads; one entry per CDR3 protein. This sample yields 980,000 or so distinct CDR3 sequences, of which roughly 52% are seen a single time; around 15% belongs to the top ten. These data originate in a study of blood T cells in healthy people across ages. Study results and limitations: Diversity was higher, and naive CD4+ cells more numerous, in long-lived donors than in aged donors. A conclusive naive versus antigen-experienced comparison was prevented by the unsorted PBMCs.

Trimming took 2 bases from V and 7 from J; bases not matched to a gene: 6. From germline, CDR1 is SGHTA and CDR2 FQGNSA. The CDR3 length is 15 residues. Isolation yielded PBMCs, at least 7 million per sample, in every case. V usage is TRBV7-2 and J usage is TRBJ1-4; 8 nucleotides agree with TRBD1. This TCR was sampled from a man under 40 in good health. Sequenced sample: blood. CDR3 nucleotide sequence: TGTGCCAGCAGCTTAAGAGGCAGGGGGCTTGAAAAACTGTTTTTT. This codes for CASSLRGRGLEKLFF.